This TCR beta chain was found in a study of Graves' ophthalmopathy and Graves' hyperthyroidism. Diagnosis relied on clinical symptoms, serum thyroxine, TRAb, thyroid ultrasound and orbital computed tomography. The source of the PBMCs was roughly 10 ml of fresh peripheral blood. Amplification targeted the TCR beta CDR3 regions, with RNA transcripts as the source material. RT-PCR in the first round used HTBI primers; a second-round multiplex PCR followed. TCRdb reprocessed the multiplex PCR reads via MiXCR and lists one record per CDR3 protein. This sample has 500,000 to 700,000 distinct CDR3 sequences, with 22% found just once. The sequenced sample was peripheral blood. The TCR comes from a woman aged 18-30 years with stable Graves' hyperthyroidism. Some clones in this sample may be carry-over from other donors' samples.

Here the CDR3 DNA reads TGTGCCAGCAGTTACTCTGGGACTAGCGGGGTCTCTGGGGCCAACGTCCTGACTTTC. This gives the protein CASSYSGTSGVSGANVLTF. This chain joins TRBV6-2 or TRBV6-3 and TRBJ2-6; the match to TRBD2 covers 13 bases. This CDR3 comprises 19 residues. CDR1 MNHEY and CDR2 SVGEGT come from the germline V gene. The J segment lost 0 bases and the V segment lost 0 bases, leaving 2 bases of the junction unmatched.